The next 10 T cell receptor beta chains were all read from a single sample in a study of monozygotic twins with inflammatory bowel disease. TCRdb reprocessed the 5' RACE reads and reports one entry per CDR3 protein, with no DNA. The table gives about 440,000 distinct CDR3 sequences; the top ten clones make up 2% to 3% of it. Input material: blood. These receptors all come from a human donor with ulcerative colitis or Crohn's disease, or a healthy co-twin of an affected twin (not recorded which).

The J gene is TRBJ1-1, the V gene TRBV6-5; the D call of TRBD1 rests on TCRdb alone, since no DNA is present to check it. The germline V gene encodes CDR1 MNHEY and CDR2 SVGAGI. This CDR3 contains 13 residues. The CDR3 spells CASSWGGNTKAFF.

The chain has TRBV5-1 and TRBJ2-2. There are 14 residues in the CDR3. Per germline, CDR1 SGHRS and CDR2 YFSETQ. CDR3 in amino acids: CASSLITNTGELFF.

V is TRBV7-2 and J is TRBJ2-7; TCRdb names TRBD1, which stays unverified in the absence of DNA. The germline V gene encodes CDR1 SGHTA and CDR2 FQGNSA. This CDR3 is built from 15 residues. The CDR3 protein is CASSLGRSPPYEQYF.

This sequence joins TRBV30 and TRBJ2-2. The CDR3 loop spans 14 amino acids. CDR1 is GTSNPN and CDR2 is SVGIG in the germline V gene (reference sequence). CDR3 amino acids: CAWTPMGGTGELFF.

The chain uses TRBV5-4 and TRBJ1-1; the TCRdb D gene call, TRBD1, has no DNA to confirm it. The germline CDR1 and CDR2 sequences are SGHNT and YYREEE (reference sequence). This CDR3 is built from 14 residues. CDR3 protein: CASSYRDFNTEAFF. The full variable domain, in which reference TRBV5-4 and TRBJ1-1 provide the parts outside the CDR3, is ETGVTQSPTHLIKTRGQQVTLRCSSQSGHNTVSWYQQALGQGPQFIFQYYREEENGRGNFPPRFSGLQFPNYSSELNVNALELDDSALYLCASSYRDFNTEAFFGQGTRLTVV.

CDR3 residues: CSARGFSVGELAGGTSYNEQFF. The chain carries TRBV20-1 and TRBJ2-1; TCRdb calls TRBD2, which cannot be checked without DNA. This CDR3 spans 22 amino acids. Germline CDR1 is DFQATT and CDR2 is SNEGSKA (reference sequence).

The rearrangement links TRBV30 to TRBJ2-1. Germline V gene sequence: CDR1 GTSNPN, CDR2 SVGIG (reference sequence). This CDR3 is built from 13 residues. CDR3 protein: CAWSTTFSNEQFF.

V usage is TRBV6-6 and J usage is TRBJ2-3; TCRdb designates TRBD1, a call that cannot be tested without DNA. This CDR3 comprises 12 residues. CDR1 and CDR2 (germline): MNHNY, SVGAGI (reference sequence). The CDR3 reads CASSRVFDTQYF.

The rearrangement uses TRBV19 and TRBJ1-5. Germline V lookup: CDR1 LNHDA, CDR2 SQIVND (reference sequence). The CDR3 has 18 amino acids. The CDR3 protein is CASSIVALGGIYNQPQHF.

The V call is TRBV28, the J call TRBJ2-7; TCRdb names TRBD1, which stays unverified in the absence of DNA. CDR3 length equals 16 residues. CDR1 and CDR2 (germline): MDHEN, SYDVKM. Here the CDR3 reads CASSGQGAQKPYEQYF.